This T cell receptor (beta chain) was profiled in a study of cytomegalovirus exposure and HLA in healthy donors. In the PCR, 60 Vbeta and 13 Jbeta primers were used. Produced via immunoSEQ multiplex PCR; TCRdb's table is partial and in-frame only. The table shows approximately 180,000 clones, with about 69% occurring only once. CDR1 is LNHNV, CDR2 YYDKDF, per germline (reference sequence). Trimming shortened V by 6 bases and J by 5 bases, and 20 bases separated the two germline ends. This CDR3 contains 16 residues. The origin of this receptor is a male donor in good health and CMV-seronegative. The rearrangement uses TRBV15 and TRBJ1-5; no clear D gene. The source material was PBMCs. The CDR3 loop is CATSRRRSGNDQPQHF. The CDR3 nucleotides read TGTGCCACCAGTAGGAGGAGATCCGGCAACGATCAGCCCCAGCATTTT.